Detailed here is one TCR beta chain. Repertoires were generated with immunoSEQ multiplex PCR, while TCRdb's copy carries only in-frame clones and drops some. This sample has under 65,000 clones, with 80% to 95% found just once. Germline values: CDR1 LNHNV, CDR2 YYDKDF (reference sequence). Between the trimmed V and J ends, which lost 3 bases and 3 bases, there was a span of 12 bases. The length of the CDR3 is 15 residues. This entry is derived from a study of OX40 agonist ivuxolimab in advanced cancers. The sequence was obtained from an adult with an advanced solid tumor such as melanoma, head and neck, liver or kidney cancer. This chain uses TRBV15 with TRBJ1-5; D possibly corresponds to TRBD1 (6 bases). Sequenced material: CD4+ or CD8+ T cells sorted from blood, taken in a trial of the OX40 agonist ivuxolimab. The chain's CDR3 is CATSSRTVPNQPQHF. For the CDR3, the DNA is TGTGCCACCAGCAGCCGGACAGTCCCCAATCAGCCCCAGCATTTT.